Following are 13 T cell receptor beta chains from one sample sequenced in a study of blood T cell repertoires in COVID-19. This table comes from immunoSEQ multiplex PCR, and its TCRdb copy is limited to in-frame clones, with some not included. The sample yields approximately 140,000 clones, over 65% seen once. Sequencing was performed on peripheral blood. These receptors were obtained from a man aged 45-65 years with acute or convalescent COVID-19.

DNA for the CDR3: TGTGCCAGCAGCCCCCGACTAGCGGGGGACACAGATACGCAGTATTTT. It yields the protein CASSPRLAGDTDTQYF. The rearrangement uses TRBV9 and TRBJ2-3; 12 nucleotides align to TRBD2. This CDR3 region has 16 residues. Germline V CDR1 and CDR2: SGDLS, YYNGEE. Trimming removed 4 bases from V and 2 bases from J; junction bases left unmatched: 5.

This clone was detected only a few times. The chain carries TRBV15 and TRBJ1-4, with TRBD1 matching over 8 bases. This CDR3 has 14 residues. Germline V lookup: CDR1 LNHNV, CDR2 YYDKDF (reference sequence). V shed 1 base and J 7 bases; nucleotides not matched to a gene: 2. As DNA, the CDR3 is TGTGCCACCAGCAGAGGCACAGGGGGTGAAAAACTGTTTTTT. It translates to CATSRGTGGEKLFF.

The chain is built from TRBV11-1 and TRBJ1-1; D is undetermined. The CDR3 is 11 residues long. Per the germline V gene, CDR1 is SGHAT and CDR2 is FQDESV (reference sequence). Trimming pared 5 bases from V and 3 bases from J, leaving 4 bases between. CDR3 residues: CASSGHTEAFF. CDR3 in DNA: TGTGCCAGCAGCGGGCACACTGAAGCTTTCTTT.

The gene calls are TRBV12-3 or TRBV12-4 and TRBJ1-4, with a tentative D call TRBD1 (5 bases). Trimming removed 7 bases at V and 10 bases at J, with 16 bases between. The CDR3 totals 13 residues. For the CDR3, the DNA is TGTGCCAGCACCGATAGTACAGGTGGAAAACTGTTTTTT. The encoded protein is CASTDSTGGKLFF.

The chain couples TRBV18 to TRBJ2-2; the D is unclear. Germline CDR1 is KGHSH and CDR2 is LQKENI. This CDR3 has 13 amino acids. V lost 3 bases, J lost 6 bases, and 8 bases lay in between. CDR3 DNA sequence: TGTGCCAGCTCACCCTCGGTTGCCGGGGAGCTGTTTTTT. Amino acids: CASSPSVAGELFF.

This clone was counted a few times. V and J are TRBV27 and TRBJ2-1; D is possibly TRBD1 (5 bases). The ends were cut back, 2 bases at V and 8 bases at J, with 7 bases in the middle. Germline-derived CDR1 and CDR2 are MNHEY and SMNVEV (reference sequence). This CDR3 comprises 12 residues. The CDR3 DNA sequence: TGTGCCAGCAGTTTAGTAGGGGATGAGCAGTTCTTC. Translation gives CASSLVGDEQFF.

This clone occurred a few times. The genes are TRBV19 and TRBJ2-7; possibly TRBD1 for D (5 bases). Germline V gene data show CDR1 as LNHDA and CDR2 as SQIVND (reference sequence). V was trimmed by 1 base and J by 3 bases, leaving 10 bases between them. This CDR3 comprises 14 residues. CDR3 protein: CASSIVGDSYEQYF. The CDR3 DNA is TGTGCCAGTAGTATAGTAGGCGACAGCTACGAGCAGTACTTC. Supplemented by reference TRBV19 and TRBJ2-7, the full variable domain reads DGGITQSPKYLFRKEGQNVTLSCEQNLNHDAMYWYRQDPGQGLRLIYYSQIVNDFQKGDIAEGYSVSREKKESFPLTVTSAQKNPTAFYLCASSIVGDSYEQYFGPGTRLTVT.

This clone has only a few counts. J is TRBJ1-5 and V is TRBV2; a weak D match, TRBD1 (6 bases). Germline V CDR1 and CDR2: SNHLY, FYNNEI. The CDR3 length is 16 residues. Deletions cut 0 bases from V and 5 bases from J, with 14 bases between. In nucleotides, the CDR3 is TGTGCCAGCAGTGAAGCGGGACAAAGGCTAGATCAGCCCCAGCATTTT. It translates to CASSEAGQRLDQPQHF.

This clone was observed a few times. The rearrangement links TRBV27 to TRBJ2-7, with 7 nucleotides matching TRBD1. Germline V gene sequence: CDR1 MNHEY, CDR2 SMNVEV (reference sequence). The CDR3 contains 16 residues. Trimming took 0 bases from V and 5 from J; bases not matched to a gene: 10. CDR3 nucleotide sequence: TGTGCCAGCAGTTTATCATTCCCTCCAGGGGGTGACGAGCAGTACTTC. It codes for CASSLSFPPGGDEQYF.

This chain connects TRBV19 to TRBJ1-3, with D unresolved. The V gene lost 5 bases and the J gene lost 0 bases, with 11 bases spanning the gap. Germline V gene lookup returns CDR1 LNHDA and CDR2 SQIVND (reference sequence). CDR3 length: 15 amino acids. In DNA, the CDR3 is TGTGCCAGTAGTGCGTCCGGGAGCTCTGGAAACACCATATATTTT. As protein: CASSASGSSGNTIYF.

The chain combines TRBV24-1 with TRBJ2-1; D is ambiguous. The CDR3 consists of 15 residues. Germline V gene data show CDR1 as KGHDR and CDR2 as SFDVKD. The V end lost 2 bases, the J end lost 8 bases, and 15 bases lay between the germline ends. The CDR3 nucleotides are TGTGCCACCAGTGATTCATCATCGGGTGGCGATGAGCAGTTCTTC. Encoded protein: CATSDSSSGGDEQFF.

The chain recombines TRBV27 with TRBJ1-1; possibly TRBD1 for D (5 bases). This CDR3 is 15 amino acids long. The V gene's germline CDR1 is MNHEY and CDR2 SMNVEV (reference sequence). With 5 bases removed from V and 5 bases from J, the gap between germline ends came to 18 bases. As DNA, the CDR3 is TGTGCCAGCAGTCTCCTGTCGGGGGTCGGGACTGAAGCTTTCTTT. It yields the protein CASSLLSGVGTEAFF.

This chain links TRBV6-1 with TRBJ1-6; 8 bases match TRBD1. V was pared by 1 base and J by 8 bases, with 7 bases of the junction left unmatched. This CDR3 is 16 amino acids long. Germline loops: CDR1 MNHNS, CDR2 SASEGT. In nucleotides, the CDR3 is TGTGCCAGCAGTGAAGTGCGGCCAGGGGGCCATTCACCCCTCCACTTT. Translated: CASSEVRPGGHSPLHF.